This T cell receptor beta chain was found in a study of blood T cells in healthy people across ages. The CDR3 is 15 residues long. Germline values: CDR1 SGDLS, CDR2 YYNGEE. The V end was cut by 0 bases, the J end by 1 base, with 10 bases between. A sample-barcoded 5' primer and a J-beta primer mix were used in a second PCR of roughly 7 to 12 cycles. MiXCR, run by TCRdb on the 5' RACE reads, gives a single entry per CDR3 protein. The sample includes about 800,000 distinct CDR3 sequences, around a quarter of them seen just once. This clonotype appeared many times. The sample was also linked to a second study, of T cells of mothers and their children.

Specimen: blood. The chain carries TRBV9 and TRBJ2-5; no clear D gene. This clonotype originated in a boy aged 5 to 17 in good health. CDR3 sequence: CASSVGVKVQETQYF. CDR3 in DNA: TGTGCCAGCAGCGTAGGGGTGAAGGTCCAAGAGACCCAGTACTTC.